Detailed here is one T cell receptor (beta chain). Repertoires were generated with immunoSEQ multiplex PCR, while TCRdb's copy carries only in-frame clones and drops some. The sample contains some 700,000 clones, approximately 90% of which appear only once. This record comes from a study of shared T cell receptors in the human thymus. The CDR3 loop spans 14 amino acids. Between the trimmed V and J ends, which lost 0 bases and 4 bases, there was a span of 9 bases. Germline CDR1 LGHNA, CDR2 YSLEER. This same sample was also part of a study on human thymus T cells. Turning to that study: Thymic resections from corrective heart surgery supplied the tissue.

The receptor was derived from a boy younger than two with a congenital heart defect. What was sequenced was thymocytes. The chain is built from TRBV4-3 and TRBJ1-1, with D possibly TRBD1 on 5 matching bases. The CDR3, as DNA: TGCGCCAGCAGCCAAGAGGCAACAGGCACTGAAGCTTTCTTT. The encoded protein is CASSQEATGTEAFF.